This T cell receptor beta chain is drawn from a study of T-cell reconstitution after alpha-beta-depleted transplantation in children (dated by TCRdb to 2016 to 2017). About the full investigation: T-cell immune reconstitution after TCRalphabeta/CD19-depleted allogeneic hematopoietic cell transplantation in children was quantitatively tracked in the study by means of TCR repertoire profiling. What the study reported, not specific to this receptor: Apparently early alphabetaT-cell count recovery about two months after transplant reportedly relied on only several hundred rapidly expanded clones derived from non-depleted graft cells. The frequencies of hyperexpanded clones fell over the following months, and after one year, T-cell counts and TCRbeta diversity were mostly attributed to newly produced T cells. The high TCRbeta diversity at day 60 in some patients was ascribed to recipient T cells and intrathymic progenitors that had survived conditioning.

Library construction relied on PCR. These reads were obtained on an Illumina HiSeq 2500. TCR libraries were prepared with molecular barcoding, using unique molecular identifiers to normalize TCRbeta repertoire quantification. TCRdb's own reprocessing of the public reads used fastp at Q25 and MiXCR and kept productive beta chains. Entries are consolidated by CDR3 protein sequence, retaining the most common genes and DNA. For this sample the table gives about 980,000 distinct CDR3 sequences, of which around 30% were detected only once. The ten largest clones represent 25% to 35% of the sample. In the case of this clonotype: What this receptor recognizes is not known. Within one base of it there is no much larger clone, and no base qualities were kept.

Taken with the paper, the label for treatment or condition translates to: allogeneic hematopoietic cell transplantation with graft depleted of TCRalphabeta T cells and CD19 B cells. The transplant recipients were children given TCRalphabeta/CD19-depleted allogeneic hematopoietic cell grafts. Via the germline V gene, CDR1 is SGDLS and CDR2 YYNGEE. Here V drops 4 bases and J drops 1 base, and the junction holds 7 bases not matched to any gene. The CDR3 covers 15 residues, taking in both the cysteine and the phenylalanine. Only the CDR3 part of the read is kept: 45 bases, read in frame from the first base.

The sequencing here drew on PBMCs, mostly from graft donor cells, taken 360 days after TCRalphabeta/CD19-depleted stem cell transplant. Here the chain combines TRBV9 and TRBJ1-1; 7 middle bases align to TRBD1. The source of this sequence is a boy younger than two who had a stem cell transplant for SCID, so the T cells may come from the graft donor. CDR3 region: CASSPGQGGNTEAFF. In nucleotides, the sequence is TGTGCCAGCAGCCCAGGTCAGGGGGGGAACACTGAAGCTTTCTTT.